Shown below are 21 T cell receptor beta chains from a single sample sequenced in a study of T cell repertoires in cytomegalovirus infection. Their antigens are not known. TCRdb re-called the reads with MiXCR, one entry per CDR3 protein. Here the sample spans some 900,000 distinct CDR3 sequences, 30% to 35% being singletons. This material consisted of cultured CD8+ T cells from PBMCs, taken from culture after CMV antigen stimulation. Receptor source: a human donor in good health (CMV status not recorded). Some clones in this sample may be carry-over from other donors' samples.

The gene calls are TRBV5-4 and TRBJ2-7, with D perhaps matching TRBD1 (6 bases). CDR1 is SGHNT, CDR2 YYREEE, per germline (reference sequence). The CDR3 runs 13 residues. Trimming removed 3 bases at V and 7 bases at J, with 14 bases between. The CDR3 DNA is TGTGCCAGCAGCTCTCTAAAAGGACAGGAGCAGTACTTC. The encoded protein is CASSSLKGQEQYF.

DNA for the CDR3: TGTGCCAGTACCGGGACAGACCACTATGGCTACACCTTC. Its translation is CASTGTDHYGYTF. The chain combines TRBV19 with TRBJ1-2; TRBD1 matches at 7 bases. The V gene's germline CDR1 is LNHDA and CDR2 SQIVND (reference sequence). The CDR3 runs 13 residues. The ends lost 7 bases at V and 3 bases at J; junction bases unmatched: 5.

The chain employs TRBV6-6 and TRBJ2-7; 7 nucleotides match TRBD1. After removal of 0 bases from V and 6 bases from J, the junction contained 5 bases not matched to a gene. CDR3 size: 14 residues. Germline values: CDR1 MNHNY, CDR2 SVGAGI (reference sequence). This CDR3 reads CASSYSAGGSEQYV. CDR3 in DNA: TGTGCCAGCAGTTACTCGGCAGGGGGTAGCGAGCAGTACGTC.

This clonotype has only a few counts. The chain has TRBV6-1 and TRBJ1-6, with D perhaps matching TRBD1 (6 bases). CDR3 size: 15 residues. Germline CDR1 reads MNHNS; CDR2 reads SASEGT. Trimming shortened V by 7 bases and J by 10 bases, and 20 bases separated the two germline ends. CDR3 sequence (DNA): TGTGCCAGCACCGAGGTAGCAGGGGCTTTGTCACCCCTCCACTTT. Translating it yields CASTEVAGALSPLHF.

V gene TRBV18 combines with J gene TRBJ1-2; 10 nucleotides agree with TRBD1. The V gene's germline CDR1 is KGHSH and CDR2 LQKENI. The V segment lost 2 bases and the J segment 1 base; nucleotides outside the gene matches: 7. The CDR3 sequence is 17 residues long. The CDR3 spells CASSPVVDRGHNYGYTF. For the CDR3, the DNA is TGTGCCAGCTCACCAGTGGTCGACAGGGGGCATAACTATGGCTACACCTTC.

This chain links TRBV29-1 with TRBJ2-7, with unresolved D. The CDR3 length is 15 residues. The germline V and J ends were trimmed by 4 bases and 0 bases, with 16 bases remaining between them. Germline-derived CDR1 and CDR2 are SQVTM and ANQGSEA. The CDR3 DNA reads TGCAGCGTTGTTACGTGGACCGGAACCTCCTACGAGCAGTACTTC. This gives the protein CSVVTWTGTSYEQYF.

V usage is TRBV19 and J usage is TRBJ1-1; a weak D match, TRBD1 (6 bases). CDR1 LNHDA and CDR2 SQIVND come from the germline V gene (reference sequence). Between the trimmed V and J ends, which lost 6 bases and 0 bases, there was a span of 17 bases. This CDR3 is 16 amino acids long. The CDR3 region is CASRDRDRLMNTEAFF. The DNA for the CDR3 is TGTGCCAGTAGGGACAGAGACCGTCTCATGAACACTGAAGCTTTCTTT.

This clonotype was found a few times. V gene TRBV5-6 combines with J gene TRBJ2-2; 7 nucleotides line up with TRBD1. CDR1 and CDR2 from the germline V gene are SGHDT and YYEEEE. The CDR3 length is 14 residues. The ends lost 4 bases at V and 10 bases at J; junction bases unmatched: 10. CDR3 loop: CASSLPGGREELFF. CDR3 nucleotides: TGTGCCAGCAGCCTTCCAGGGGGAAGAGAGGAGCTGTTTTTT.

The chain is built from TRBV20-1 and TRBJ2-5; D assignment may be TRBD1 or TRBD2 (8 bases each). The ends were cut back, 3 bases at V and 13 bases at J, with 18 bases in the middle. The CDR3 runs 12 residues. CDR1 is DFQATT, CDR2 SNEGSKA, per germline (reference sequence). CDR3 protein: CSASQGAGGWYF. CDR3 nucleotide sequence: TGCAGTGCTAGTCAGGGGGCGGGGGGATGGTACTTC.

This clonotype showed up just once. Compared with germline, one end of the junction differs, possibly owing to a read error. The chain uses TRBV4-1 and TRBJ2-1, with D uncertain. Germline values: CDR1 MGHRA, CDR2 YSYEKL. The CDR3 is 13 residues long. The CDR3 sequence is CTSSQASYNEQFF. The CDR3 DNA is TGCACCAGCAGCCAAGCCAGTTACAATGAGCAGTTCTTC.

This CDR3 reads CAISEEGALTYNEQFF. CDR3 nucleotides: TGTGCCATCAGTGAAGAGGGGGCCCTTACCTACAATGAGCAGTTCTTC. The chain carries TRBV10-3 and TRBJ2-1; 7 bases agree with TRBD1. This CDR3 contains 16 residues. J lost 2 bases, V lost 3 bases, and 7 bases had no gene match. Germline CDR1 reads ENHRY; CDR2 reads SYGVKD.

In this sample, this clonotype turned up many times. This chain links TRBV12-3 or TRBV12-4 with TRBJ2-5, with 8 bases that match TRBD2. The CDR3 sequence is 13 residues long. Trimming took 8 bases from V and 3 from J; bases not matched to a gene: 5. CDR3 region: CASGRRGEETQYF. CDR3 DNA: TGTGCCAGCGGGCGGCGGGGGGAAGAGACCCAGTACTTC.

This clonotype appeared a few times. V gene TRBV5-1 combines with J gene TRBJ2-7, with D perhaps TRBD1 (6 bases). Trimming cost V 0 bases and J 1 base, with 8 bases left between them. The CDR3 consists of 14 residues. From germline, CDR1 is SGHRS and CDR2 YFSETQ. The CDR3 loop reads CASSLGQESYEQYV. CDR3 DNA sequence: TGCGCCAGCAGCTTGGGACAGGAGTCCTACGAGCAGTACGTC.

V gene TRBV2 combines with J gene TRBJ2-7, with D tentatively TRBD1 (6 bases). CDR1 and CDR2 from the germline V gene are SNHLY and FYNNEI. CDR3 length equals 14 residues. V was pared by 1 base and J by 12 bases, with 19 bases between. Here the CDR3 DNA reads TGTGCCAGCAGTGAAGTCTGGGGGCATTGGAATGTGTACTTC. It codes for CASSEVWGHWNVYF.

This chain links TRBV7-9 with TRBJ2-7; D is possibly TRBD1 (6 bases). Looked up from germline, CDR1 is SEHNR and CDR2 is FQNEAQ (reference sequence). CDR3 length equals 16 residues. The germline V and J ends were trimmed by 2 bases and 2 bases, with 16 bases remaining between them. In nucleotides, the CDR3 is TGTGCCAGCAGCTTAAGTCAGGGGCTAGGAGCCTACGAGCAGTACGTC. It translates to CASSLSQGLGAYEQYV.

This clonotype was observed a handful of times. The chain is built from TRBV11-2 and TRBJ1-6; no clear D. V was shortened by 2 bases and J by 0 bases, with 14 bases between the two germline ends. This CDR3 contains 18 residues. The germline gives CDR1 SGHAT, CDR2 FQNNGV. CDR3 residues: CASSLHDKISSYNSPLHF. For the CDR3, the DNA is TGTGCCAGCAGCTTACACGACAAAATTAGCTCCTATAATTCACCCCTCCACTTT.

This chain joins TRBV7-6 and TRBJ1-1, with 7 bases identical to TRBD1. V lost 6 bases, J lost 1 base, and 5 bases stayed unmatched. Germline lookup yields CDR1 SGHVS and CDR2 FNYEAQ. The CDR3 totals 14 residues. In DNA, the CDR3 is TGTGCCAGCAGGAGACAGGGACCGAACACTGAAGCTTTCTTT. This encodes CASRRQGPNTEAFF.

CDR3 amino acids: CASSYILRTGLNLEAFF. The DNA of the CDR3 is TGTGCCAGCAGTTACATTCTTCGAACAGGACTGAATCTTGAAGCTTTCTTT. The J gene is TRBJ1-1, the V gene TRBV6-2 or TRBV6-3; possible D gene TRBD1, 5 bases. The CDR3 contains 17 residues. Germline CDR1 is MNHEY and CDR2 is SVGEGT. The V gene lost 2 bases and the J gene lost 7 bases, with 23 bases spanning the gap.

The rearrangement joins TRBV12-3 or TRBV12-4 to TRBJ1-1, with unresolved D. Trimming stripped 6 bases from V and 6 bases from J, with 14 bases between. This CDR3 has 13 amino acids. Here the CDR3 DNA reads TGTGCCAGCAGCTTCCCGGACGTGCCTGAAGCTTTCTTT. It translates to CASSFPDVPEAFF.

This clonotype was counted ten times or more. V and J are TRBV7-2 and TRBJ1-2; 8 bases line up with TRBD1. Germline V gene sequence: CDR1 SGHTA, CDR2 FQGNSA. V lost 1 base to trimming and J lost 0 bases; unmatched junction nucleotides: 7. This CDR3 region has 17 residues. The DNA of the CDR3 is TGTGCCAGCAGCTTAGAGGGACGGGACAGGCCTAACTATGGCTACACCTTC. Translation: CASSLEGRDRPNYGYTF.

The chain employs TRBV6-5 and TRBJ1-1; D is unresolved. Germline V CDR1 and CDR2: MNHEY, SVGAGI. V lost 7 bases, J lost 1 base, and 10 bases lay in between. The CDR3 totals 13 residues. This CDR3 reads CASTEAGNTEAFF. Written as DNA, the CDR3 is TGTGCCAGCACTGAGGCGGGGAACACTGAAGCTTTCTTT.